The entry that follows covers one TCR beta chain sequence. The antigen it binds to is not known. It has no much larger one-base neighbor in the sample; base qualities were not kept. The data derive from a study of early T cells in non-severe SARS-CoV-2 infection (dated by TCRdb to the early 2020s). General notes on the study: Because TCR sequencing relied on bulk RNA taken from unsorted whole blood, pairing of alpha and beta chains was not possible.

Spanning cysteine to phenylalanine, the CDR3 consists of 15 amino acids. The sequence is cut down to CDR3 DNA, 45 bases in frame from base 1. From the germline V gene (reference sequence), CDR1 is MNHEY and CDR2 is SMNVEV. Germline trimming: 3 bases from V, 1 base from J; junction bases outside gene matches: 4. Study-wide conclusions, independent of this receptor: Matching against VDJdb was skewed toward anti-spike CD8 responses, likely underestimated virus-specific expansions, and missed private and CD4 specificities.

The library relied on 5' RACE. These reads were obtained on a NextSeq 500. Unique molecular identifiers were attached to individual cDNA molecules in the TCR library protocol so that sequencing error and PCR bias could be corrected. Both TCR alpha and beta chains were sequenced, and tight co-correlation was observed between alpha and beta sequence abundances in each sample. The published analysis was carried out like this. Decombinator V4 was used to annotate the V gene, J gene and CDR3 of the TCR sequences. Expanded TCRs were defined as changing significantly between any two time points under a Poisson model with p below 0.0001. TCR abundances were normalised to the total number of TCRs sequenced per sample and were expressed as counts per million. TRAV1-2 paired with TRAJ12, TRAJ20 or TRAJ33 defined MAIT TCRs, while TRAV10 paired with TRAJ18 defined iNKT TCRs. VDJdb, accessed 1 November 2021, was searched for CMV, EBV and SARS-CoV-2 annotated TCRs, excluding TCRs annotated for multiple antigens. TCRdb ran its own pipeline on the public reads, namely fastp trimming at Q25 and MiXCR clone calling, and kept in-frame beta chains. Rows are combined by CDR3 protein, so each entry shows the most common genes and DNA. These V and J calls rely on TCRdb rather than the paper's analysis. This sample has approximately 70,000 distinct CDR3 sequences in its table, and around 12% of those were observed once. Over 1% of the sample lies in the top ten.

A case-control design nested within a healthcare worker cohort in London, UK, was used, with weekly nasopharyngeal swab PCR tests and blood sampling performed. Healthcare workers were enrolled in the week of the UK lockdown, from 23 to 31 March 2020, and were followed every week for up to 16 weeks. The chain couples TRBV27 to TRBJ2-5, and 8 bases in between align with TRBD1. This clonotype was sampled from an adult who was a healthcare worker with PCR-confirmed SARS-CoV-2 infection or an uninfected control (not recorded which). The sample comprised whole blood. The CDR3 amino acid sequence is: CASSFGDRIQETQYF. The nucleotide sequence reads as follows: TGTGCCAGCAGTTTTGGGGACAGGATCCAAGAGACCCAGTACTTC.